The 6 T cell receptor beta chains below all came from one sample that was sequenced in a study of CD8 T cells in cerebrospinal fluid in Alzheimer's disease. TCRdb reanalyzed the 10x single-cell sequencing reads and collapses them to one entry per CDR3 protein, without DNA. The repertoire shows over 1,500 distinct CDR3 sequences; the top ten hold 8.8%. The material sequenced was cerebrospinal fluid. Source of these receptors: a human donor with mild cognitive impairment.

This sequence joins TRBV4-1 and TRBJ2-4; TCRdb proposes TRBD2, but this gene call is untestable without DNA. The CDR3 has 16 residues. The germline gives CDR1 MGHRA, CDR2 YSYEKL. The CDR3 loop is CASSQRREGQRNIQYF.

Judged by frequency, this clonotype is medium-sized. This sequence joins TRBV27 and TRBJ1-4. The germline CDR1 and CDR2 sequences are MNHEY and SMNVEV (reference sequence). The CDR3 loop spans 14 amino acids. The CDR3 loop reads CASSPDATNEKLFF.

This clonotype is deemed medium-sized (0.01 to 0.1%) by its frequency. The chain is built from TRBV20-1 and TRBJ2-5; TCRdb returns TRBD2, unconfirmable since there is no DNA. CDR1 is DFQATT, CDR2 SNEGSKA, per germline (reference sequence). CDR3 length equals 14 residues. CDR3 region: CSANQRGGQETQYF.

The chain carries TRBV5-1 and TRBJ2-2; TCRdb names TRBD2, which stays unverified in the absence of DNA. Germline V gives CDR1 SGHRS, CDR2 YFSETQ. The CDR3 has 15 residues. This CDR3 is CASSSGGANTGELFF. The entire variable domain, with the rest obtained from reference TRBV5-1 and TRBJ2-2, is as follows: KAGVTQTPRYLIKTRGQQVTLSCSPISGHRSVSWYQQTPGQGLQFLFEYFSETQRNKGNFPGRFSGRQFSNSRSEMNVSTLELGDSALYLCASSSGGANTGELFFGEGSRLTVL.

This clonotype is deemed medium-sized by its frequency. This chain connects TRBV28 to TRBJ1-3; TCRdb indicates TRBD1, and absent DNA this call remains unverified. CDR3 length equals 15 residues. CDR1 and CDR2 from the germline V gene are MDHEN and SYDVKM. Here the CDR3 reads CASGFSNRVVNTIYF.

By frequency, this clonotype registers medium-sized. This chain connects TRBV12-3 or TRBV12-4 to TRBJ1-2; absent DNA, TCRdb's TRBD1 call cannot be checked. The CDR3 contains 15 residues. CDR3 residues: CASSGARDRNYGYTF.